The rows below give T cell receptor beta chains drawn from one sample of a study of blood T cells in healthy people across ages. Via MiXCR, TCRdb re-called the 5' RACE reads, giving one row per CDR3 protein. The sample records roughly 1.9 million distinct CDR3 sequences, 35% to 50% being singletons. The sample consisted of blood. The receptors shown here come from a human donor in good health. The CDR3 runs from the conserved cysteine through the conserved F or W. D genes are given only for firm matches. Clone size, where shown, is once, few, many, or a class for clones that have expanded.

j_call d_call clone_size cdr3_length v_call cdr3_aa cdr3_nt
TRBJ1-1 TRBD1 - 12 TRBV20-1 CSLGQPNTEAFF TGCAGCCTGGGACAGCCGAACACTGAAGCTTTCTTT
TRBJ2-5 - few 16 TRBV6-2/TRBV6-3 CASGPLGGASEETQYF TGTGCCAGCGGACCCCTGGGGGGGGCGAGTGAAGAGACCCAGTACTTC
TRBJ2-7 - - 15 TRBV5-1 CASSLGPVGSYEQYF TGCGCCAGCAGCTTGGGCCCTGTGGGCTCCTACGAGCAGTACTTC
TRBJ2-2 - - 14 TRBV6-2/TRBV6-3 CASSGASITGELFF TGTGCCAGCAGTGGGGCTAGCATCACCGGGGAGCTGTTTTTT
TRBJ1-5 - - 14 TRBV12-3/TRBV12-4 CATTKSGFNQPQHF TGTGCCACCACGAAAAGCGGCTTTAATCAGCCCCAGCATTTT
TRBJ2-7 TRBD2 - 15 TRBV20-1 CSARLGLAGTYEQYF TGCAGTGCTAGACTTGGACTAGCGGGGACCTACGAGCAGTACTTC
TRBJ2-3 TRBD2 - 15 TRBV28 CASSSRGGSRDTQYF TGTGCCAGCAGTTCCCGCGGGGGGAGTCGAGATACGCAGTATTTT
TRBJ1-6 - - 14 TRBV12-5 CASGRQNFNSPPHF TGTGCTAGTGGTAGACAGAATTTTAATTCACCCCCCCACTTT
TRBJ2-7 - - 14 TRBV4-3 CASSQDPSRGEQYF TGCGCCAGCAGCCAAGATCCTTCCAGGGGAGAGCAGTACTTC
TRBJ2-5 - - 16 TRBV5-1 CASSLAWRGSGSTQYF TGCGCCAGCAGCTTGGCCTGGCGGGGTAGTGGTTCTACCCAGTACTTC
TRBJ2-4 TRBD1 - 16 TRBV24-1 CATSDSTGTGNHIQYF TGTGCCACCAGTGACTCCACCGGGACAGGGAACCACATTCAGTACTTC
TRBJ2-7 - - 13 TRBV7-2 CASSKALSYEQYF TGTGCCAGCAGCAAAGCCCTCTCCTACGAGCAGTACTTC
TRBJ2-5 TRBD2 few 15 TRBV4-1 CASSNSGGAGETQYF TGCGCCAGCAGCAACAGCGGGGGGGCCGGGGAGACCCAGTACTTC
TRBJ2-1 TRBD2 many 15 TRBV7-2 CASSGSGGAYNEQFF TGTGCCAGCAGCGGAAGCGGGGGGGCGTACAATGAGCAGTTCTTC
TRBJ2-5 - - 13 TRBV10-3 CAISEETQETQYF TGTGCCATCAGTGAAGAGACCCAAGAGACCCAGTACTTC
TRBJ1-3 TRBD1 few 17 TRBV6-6 CASSYRTGKYSGNTIYF TGTGCCAGCAGTTACAGGACAGGAAAATACTCTGGAAACACCATATATTTT
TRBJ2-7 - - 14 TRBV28 CASKGADSTYERYF TGTGCCAGCAAAGGGGCAGATTCCACCTACGAGCGGTACTTC
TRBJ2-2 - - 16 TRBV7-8 CASSLENPANTGELFF TGTGCCAGCAGCTTAGAAAATCCGGCAAACACCGGGGAGCTGTTTTTT
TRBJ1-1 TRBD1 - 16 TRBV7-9 CATTRQGGILNTEAFF TGTGCCACCACACGACAGGGCGGCATCTTGAACACTGAAGCTTTCTTT
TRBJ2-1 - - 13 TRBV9 CASNLPGYNEQFF TGTGCCAGCAATCTCCCCGGGTACAATGAGCAGTTCTTC
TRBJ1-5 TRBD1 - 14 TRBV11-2 CASSSDRDYQPQHF TGTGCCAGCAGCTCTGACAGGGATTATCAGCCCCAGCATTTT
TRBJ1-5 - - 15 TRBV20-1 CSATRSGDSNQPQHF TGCAGTGCGACCCGAAGCGGCGATAGCAATCAGCCCCAGCATTTT
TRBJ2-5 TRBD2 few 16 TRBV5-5 CASSRTPGLAKETQYF TGTGCCAGCAGCCGGACTCCGGGACTAGCAAAAGAGACCCAGTACTTC
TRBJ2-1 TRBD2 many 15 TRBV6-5 CASNPSGLPYNEQFF TGTGCCAGCAACCCTAGCGGGTTACCTTACAATGAGCAGTTCTTC
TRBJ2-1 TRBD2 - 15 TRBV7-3 CASSPSSGEDNEQFF TGTGCCAGCAGCCCTAGTAGCGGGGAAGACAATGAGCAGTTCTTC
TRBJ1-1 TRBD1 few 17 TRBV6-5 CASSYSIATGSKPEAFF TGTGCCAGCAGTTACTCTATAGCGACAGGGTCAAAGCCTGAAGCTTTCTTT
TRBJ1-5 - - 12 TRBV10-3 CAISDLEQPQHF TGTGCCATCAGTGACTTGGAGCAGCCCCAGCATTTT
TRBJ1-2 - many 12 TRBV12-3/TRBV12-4 CASSLAGLGYTF TGTGCCAGCAGCTTAGCTGGGTTGGGCTACACCTTC
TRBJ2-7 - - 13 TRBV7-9 CASSLSQGDEQYF TGTGCCAGCAGCTTAAGCCAAGGGGACGAGCAGTACTTC
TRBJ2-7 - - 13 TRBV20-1 CSAQEGVSYEQYF TGCAGTGCCCAGGAAGGGGTGAGCTACGAGCAGTACTTC
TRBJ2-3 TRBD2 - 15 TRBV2 CASLGLAGHTDTQYF TGTGCCAGCCTGGGACTAGCGGGGCACACAGATACGCAGTATTTT
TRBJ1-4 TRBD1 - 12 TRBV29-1 CSVGTGGEKRFF TGCAGCGTAGGGACAGGGGGAGAAAAACGGTTTTTT
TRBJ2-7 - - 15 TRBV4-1 CASSQDLARVYEQYF TGCGCCAGCAGCCAAGATCTCGCCAGGGTCTACGAGCAGTACTTC
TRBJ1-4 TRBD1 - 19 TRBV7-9 CASRSSATGGLGRSEKLFF TGTGCCAGCAGGTCGAGTGCCACAGGGGGCTTGGGACGTTCTGAAAAACTGTTTTTT
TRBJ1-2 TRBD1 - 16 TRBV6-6 CASSPRQGGSIYGYTF TGTGCCAGCAGCCCCCGACAGGGAGGATCTATCTATGGCTACACCTTC